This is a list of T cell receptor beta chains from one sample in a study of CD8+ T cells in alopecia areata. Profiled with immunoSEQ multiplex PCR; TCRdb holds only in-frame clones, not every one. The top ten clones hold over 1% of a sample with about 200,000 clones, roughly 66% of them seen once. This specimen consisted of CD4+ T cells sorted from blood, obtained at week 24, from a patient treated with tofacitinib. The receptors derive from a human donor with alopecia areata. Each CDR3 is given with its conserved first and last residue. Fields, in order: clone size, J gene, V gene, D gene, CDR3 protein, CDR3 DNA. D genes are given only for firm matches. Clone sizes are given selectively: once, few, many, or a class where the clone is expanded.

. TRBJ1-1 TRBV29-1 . CSVEDGWTEAFF TGCAGCGTTGAAGATGGGTGGACTGAAGCTTTCTTT
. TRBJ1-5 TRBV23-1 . CASSLEEQGPLGGGSNQPQHF TGCGCCAGCAGTCTAGAGGAACAGGGACCGCTGGGGGGGGGTAGCAATCAGCCCCAGCATTTT
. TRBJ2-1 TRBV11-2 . CASGSNNEQFF TGTGCCAGCGGATCGAACAATGAGCAGTTCTTC
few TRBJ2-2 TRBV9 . CASSVKAIPTGELFF TGTGCCAGCAGCGTAAAAGCGATTCCCACCGGGGAGCTGTTTTTT
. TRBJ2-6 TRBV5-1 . CASSLPGSPNSGANVLTF TGCGCCAGCAGCCTTCCGGGGAGCCCAAACTCTGGGGCCAACGTCCTGACTTTC
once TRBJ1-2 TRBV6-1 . CASSESYSFGGEGYTF TGTGCCAGCAGTGAATCTTACTCCTTCGGTGGAGAAGGCTACACCTTC
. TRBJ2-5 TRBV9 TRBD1 CASSLGQGLPETQYF TGTGCCAGCAGCCTGGGACAGGGGTTACCGGAGACCCAGTACTTC
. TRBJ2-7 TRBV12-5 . CASGNKGSSYEQYF TGTGCTAGTGGGAATAAGGGGAGCTCCTACGAGCAGTACTTC
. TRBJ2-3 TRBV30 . CAWSRTRGVNTQYF TGTGCCTGGAGTCGGACGCGCGGGGTTAATACGCAGTATTTT
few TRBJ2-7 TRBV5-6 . CASSLFGHYEQYF TGTGCCAGCAGCTTGTTTGGCCACTACGAGCAGTACTTC
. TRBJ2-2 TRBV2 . CASSELTRTGGLFF TGTGCCAGCAGTGAATTAACCCGGACCGGGGGGCTGTTTTTT
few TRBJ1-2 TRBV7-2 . CASSSGLLPNYGYTF TGTGCCAGCAGCTCGGGCCTCCTTCCTAACTATGGCTACACCTTC
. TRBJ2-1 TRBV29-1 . CSVVTSGYNEQFF TGCAGCGTTGTCACCAGCGGATACAATGAGCAGTTCTTC
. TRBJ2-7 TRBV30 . CAWSVRGSSYEQYF TGTGCCTGGAGTGTACGAGGGAGCTCCTACGAGCAGTACTTC
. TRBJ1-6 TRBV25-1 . CASSEFTGRNSPLHF TGTGCCAGCAGTGAATTCACGGGTCGGAATTCACCCCTCCACTTT
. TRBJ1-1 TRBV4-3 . CASSQLNRVNTEAFF TGCGCCAGCAGCCAGTTAAACAGGGTAAATACTGAAGCTTTCTTT
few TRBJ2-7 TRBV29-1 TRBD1 CSVRTGSFGYEQYF TGCAGCGTCCGGACAGGGAGTTTCGGGTACGAGCAGTACTTC
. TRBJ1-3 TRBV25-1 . CASSGSVSSGNTIYF TGTGCCAGCAGTGGTTCCGTGAGCTCTGGAAACACCATATATTTT
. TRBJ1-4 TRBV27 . CASSRDPSTNEKLFF TGTGCCAGCAGCCGGGACCCCTCAACTAATGAAAAACTGTTTTTT
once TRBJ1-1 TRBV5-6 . CASSDRPTEAFF TGTGCCAGCAGCGACAGACCCACTGAAGCTTTCTTT
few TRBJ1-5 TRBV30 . CAWTNRADQPQHF TGTGCCTGGACTAACAGGGCCGATCAGCCCCAGCATTTT
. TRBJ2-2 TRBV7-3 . CASSSIPANTGELFF TGTGCCAGCAGCTCGATTCCAGCGAACACCGGGGAGCTGTTTTTT
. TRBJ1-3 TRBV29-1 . CSVVSGNTIYF TGCAGCGTTGTATCTGGAAACACCATATATTTT
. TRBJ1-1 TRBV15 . CATSSKMNTEAFF TGTGCCACCAGCAGTAAGATGAACACTGAAGCTTTCTTT
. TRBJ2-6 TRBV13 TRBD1 CARSIRGQGANVLTF TGTGCCAGAAGCATCAGGGGGCAGGGGGCCAACGTCCTGACTTTC
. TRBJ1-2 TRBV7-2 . CASSLDSHSGYTF TGTGCCAGCAGCTTAGATAGCCACAGTGGCTACACCTTC
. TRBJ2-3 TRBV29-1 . CSVEDKDTQYF TGCAGCGTTGAGGATAAGGATACGCAGTATTTT
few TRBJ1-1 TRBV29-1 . CSGMNTEAFF TGCAGCGGGATGAACACTGAAGCTTTCTTT
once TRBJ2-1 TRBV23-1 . CASAAFGPLSVF TGCGCCAGCGCCGCCTTTGGCCCTCTTTCGGTCTTC
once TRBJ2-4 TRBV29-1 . CSVLKLGGKNIQYF TGCAGCGTTCTCAAACTGGGGGGCAAAAACATTCAGTACTTC
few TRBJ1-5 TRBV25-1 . CASSPARGSPSQPQHF TGTGCCAGCAGCCCCGCGAGGGGCTCACCGAGTCAGCCCCAGCATTTT
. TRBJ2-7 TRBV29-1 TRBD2 CSVEASGTSGGSYEQYF TGCAGCGTTGAAGCTTCCGGGACTAGCGGGGGTTCCTACGAGCAGTACTTC
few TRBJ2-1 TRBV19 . CASRGALYNEQFF TGTGCCAGTAGAGGGGCCCTCTACAATGAGCAGTTCTTC
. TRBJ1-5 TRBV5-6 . CASSLGLWGKGNQPQHF TGTGCCAGCAGCTTGGGGCTATGGGGGAAGGGGAATCAGCCCCAGCATTTT
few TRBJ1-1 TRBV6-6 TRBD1 CASSGRGTGGTEAFF TGTGCCAGCAGTGGGCGTGGGACAGGGGGCACTGAAGCTTTCTTT
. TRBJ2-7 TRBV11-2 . CASSSRTLGAAAEQYF TGTGCCAGCAGCTCCCGGACTCTCGGTGCAGCGGCCGAGCAGTACTTC